These 15 T cell receptor beta chains were all obtained from the same sample, sequenced in a study of blood T cell repertoires in COVID-19. Generated by immunoSEQ multiplex PCR, the TCRdb table keeps only in-frame clones and is missing some. The top ten hold 10% of the sample, which has 90,000 to 100,000 clones, roughly 86% seen once. Material for sequencing was peripheral blood. The receptor set was obtained from a man aged 50 to 60 with acute or convalescent COVID-19.

The V call is TRBV6-2 or TRBV6-3, the J call TRBJ2-3, with 7 bases that match TRBD2. Germline trimming cut 5 bases from V and 2 bases from J; bases unmatched to any gene: 10. Germline assignment: CDR1 MNHEY and CDR2 SVGEGT. The CDR3 contains 16 residues. In nucleotides, the CDR3 is TGTGCCAGCAGTCCCCGACTAGCTGGGTACACAGATACGCAGTATTTT. Residues: CASSPRLAGYTDTQYF.

This clone was found once. The V gene is TRBV21-1, the J gene TRBJ2-7; the tabulated D call, TRBD2, remains unverified against the DNA. TRBV21-1 is annotated as a pseudogene. The CDR3 is made up of 17 amino acids. The CDR3 loop is CASSKALAEVLSYEQYF. The CDR3 coding sequence is TGTGCCAGCAGCAAAGCTCTAGCGGAGGTCCTCTCCTACGAGCAGTACTTC.

This clone was observed a handful of times. The J gene is TRBJ2-7, the V gene TRBV3-1 (or the pseudogene TRBV3-2), with 11 bases lining up with TRBD2. Germline V gene sequence: CDR1 LGHDT, CDR2 YNNKEL (reference sequence). This CDR3 has 18 residues. The ends lost 3 bases at V and 4 bases at J; junction bases unmatched: 14. The CDR3 loop is CASSQQVDNSGREYEQYF. As DNA, the CDR3 is TGTGCCAGCAGCCAGCAAGTGGACAATAGCGGGAGGGAGTACGAGCAGTACTTC.

The sample holds a few counts of this clone. The rearrangement links TRBV9 to TRBJ1-6, with TRBD1 as a possible D gene (6 bases). From germline, CDR1 is SGDLS and CDR2 YYNGEE. The CDR3 covers 14 residues. V lost 4 bases to trimming and J lost 10 bases, with 15 bases between them. CDR3 nucleotides: TGTGCCAGCAGCTCTACCCAGGGGCAATCACCCCTCCACTTT. This sequence encodes CASSSTQGQSPLHF.

The rearrangement links TRBV6-2 or TRBV6-3 to TRBJ2-3; 7 positions agree with TRBD2. V lost 2 bases, J lost 6 bases, and 5 bases stayed unmatched. Per the germline V gene, CDR1 is MNHEY and CDR2 is SVGEGT. CDR3 length: 14 amino acids. The CDR3 sequence: CASSYGGRGDTQYF. In DNA, the CDR3 is TGTGCCAGCAGTTACGGCGGGAGAGGGGATACGCAGTATTTT.

V gene TRBV28 combines with J gene TRBJ2-1, with 10 bases fitting TRBD2. From germline, CDR1 is MDHEN and CDR2 SYDVKM. The CDR3 extends over 20 amino acids. Unmatched junction bases numbered 18, after V lost 5 bases and J lost 2 bases. CDR3 nucleotide sequence: TGTGCCAGCAGTCCGATAGCGGGAGGCCGCGGCAAAGGGGCCTACAATGAGCAGTTCTTC. Translation: CASSPIAGGRGKGAYNEQFF.

This sequence joins TRBV18 and TRBJ2-2; a weak D match, TRBD1 (6 bases). Trimming cost V 3 bases and J 4 bases, with 12 bases left between them. Per germline, CDR1 KGHSH and CDR2 LQKENI. The CDR3 consists of 15 residues. CDR3 nucleotides: TGTGCCAGCTCACCTGACCTAGGGGGCACCGGGGAGCTGTTTTTT. It yields the protein CASSPDLGGTGELFF. Together with reference TRBV18 and TRBJ2-2, the CDR3 gives the full variable domain: NAGVMQNPRHLVRRRGQEARLRCSPMKGHSHVYWYRQLPEEGLKFMVYLQKENIIDESGMPKERFSAEFPKEGPSILRIQQVVRGDSAAYFCASSPDLGGTGELFFGEGSRLTVL.

The chain combines TRBV5-1 with TRBJ2-1; 8 bases align to TRBD2. The V gene end was trimmed by 4 bases and the J gene end by 15 bases; junction bases not matched to a gene: 12. The germline CDR1 and CDR2 sequences are SGHRS and YFSETQ. CDR3 length equals 13 residues. CDR3 region: CASSDPGGGMAFF. CDR3 DNA sequence: TGCGCCAGCAGCGACCCCGGGGGGGGAATGGCGTTCTTC.

The chain combines TRBV5-5 with TRBJ1-6; TRBD1 agrees at 8 bases. Germline V gene lookup returns CDR1 SGHKS and CDR2 YYEKEE (reference sequence). The CDR3 totals 15 residues. Trimming at V came to 0 bases and at J to 7 bases, leaving 3 bases not matched to a gene. CDR3 region: CASSLVPGGNSPLHF. In DNA, the CDR3 is TGTGCCAGCAGCTTGGTACCAGGGGGCAATTCACCCCTCCACTTT. The variable domain in full, with the rest retrieved from reference TRBV5-5 and TRBJ1-6, is DAGVTQSPTHLIKTRGQQVTLRCSPISGHKSVSWYQQVLGQGPQFIFQYYEKEERGRGNFPDRFSARQFPNYSSELNVNALLLGDSALYLCASSLVPGGNSPLHFGNGTRLTVT.

This clone occurred a few times. This chain links TRBV5-1 with TRBJ2-7, with 11 nucleotides matching TRBD2. The germline V gene has CDR1 SGHRS and CDR2 YFSETQ. This CDR3 contains 18 residues. J lost 4 bases, V lost 0 bases, and 12 bases had no gene match. Here the CDR3 reads CASSLALAGGLPSYEQYF. The CDR3 coding sequence is TGCGCCAGCAGCTTGGCGCTAGCGGGAGGCCTTCCATCTTACGAGCAGTACTTC. Full variable domain (outside the CDR3, taken from reference TRBV5-1 and TRBJ2-7): KAGVTQTPRYLIKTRGQQVTLSCSPISGHRSVSWYQQTPGQGLQFLFEYFSETQRNKGNFPGRFSGRQFSNSRSEMNVSTLELGDSALYLCASSLALAGGLPSYEQYFGPGTRLTVT.

The gene calls are TRBV29-1 and TRBJ1-2, with 9 bases lining up with TRBD1. CDR1 is SQVTM, CDR2 ANQGSEA, per germline. Germline trimming cut 3 bases from V and 6 bases from J; bases unmatched to any gene: 8. The CDR3 sequence is 14 residues long. The CDR3 DNA reads TGCAGCGTTGATGCCAGGACAGGGGATCATGGCTACACCTTC. It is translated as CSVDARTGDHGYTF.

The gene calls are TRBV27 and TRBJ1-2, with TRBD1 as a possible D gene (6 bases). There are 14 residues in the CDR3. In germline, CDR1 is MNHEY, CDR2 SMNVEV (reference sequence). With 3 bases removed from V and 8 bases from J, the gap between germline ends came to 16 bases. The CDR3 region has the DNA TGTGCCAGCAGTTTCCTCGGGGGGCCAGGGGGCTACACCTTC. As protein: CASSFLGGPGGYTF.

V usage is TRBV11-3 and J usage is TRBJ2-7, with 8 bases lining up with TRBD1. Trimming removed 5 bases from V and 3 bases from J; junction bases left unmatched: 3. Germline CDR1 reads SGHNT; CDR2 reads YENEEA. The CDR3 loop spans 13 amino acids. The CDR3 DNA is TGTGCCAGCAGCCCGGGACAGGACTACGAGCAGTACTTC. Translating it yields CASSPGQDYEQYF.

V and J are TRBV7-3 and TRBJ2-7, with 9 bases fitting TRBD2. The CDR3 runs 14 residues. The V segment lost 1 base and the J segment 5 bases; nucleotides outside the gene matches: 3. Germline V gives CDR1 SGHTA, CDR2 FQGTGA. The CDR3 nucleotides read TGTGCCAGCAGCTTAAGCGGGAGGGTCGACGAGCAGTACTTC. Protein product: CASSLSGRVDEQYF.

The chain joins TRBV24-1 to TRBJ2-3, with a possible D match to TRBD2 (5 bases). Trimming removed 2 bases from V and 6 bases from J, with 8 bases in between. This CDR3 has 13 amino acids. Germline V gene lookup returns CDR1 KGHDR and CDR2 SFDVKD. For the CDR3, the DNA is TGTGCCACCAGTGATTCTAGCTTGGATACGCAGTATTTT. The encoded protein is CATSDSSLDTQYF.